These T cell receptor beta chains were read from a single sample in a study of cytomegalovirus exposure and HLA in healthy donors. Sequencing was performed with immunoSEQ multiplex PCR; in TCRdb, only in-frame clones are kept and a portion is missing. Of under 100,000 clones detected, about 80% appear once; the ten largest clones hold 2.5%. The sequencing sample was made of PBMCs. The receptors were gathered from a man aged 25 to 40 in good health and CMV-seronegative. CDR3s leave out the opening cysteine and the closing phenylalanine or tryptophan.

v_call: TRBV4-3
j_call: TRBJ2-1
cdr3_aa: ASSQRETGSYNEQF

v_call: TRBV6-5
j_call: TRBJ2-7
cdr3_aa: ASRLAGGPREQY

v_call: TRBV2
j_call: TRBJ2-1
cdr3_aa: ASSEILYNEQF

v_call: TRBV29-1
j_call: TRBJ1-5
cdr3_aa: SVPTGSRSNQPQH

v_call: TRBV5-1
j_call: TRBJ2-2
cdr3_aa: ASARGFTGELF

v_call: TRBV7-7
j_call: TRBJ2-5
cdr3_aa: ASSIDREQTQY

v_call: TRBV7-2
j_call: TRBJ2-5
cdr3_aa: ASSSETGTGRGETQY

v_call: TRBV29-1
j_call: TRBJ2-7
cdr3_aa: SVEDSAASSYEQY

v_call: TRBV30
j_call: TRBJ1-3
cdr3_aa: AWSEQGNTIY

v_call: TRBV25-1
j_call: TRBJ1-2
cdr3_aa: ASSEDRPSYGYT

v_call: TRBV6-5
j_call: TRBJ2-6
cdr3_aa: ASSYSAGSGANVLT

v_call: TRBV9
j_call: TRBJ2-7
cdr3_aa: ASSVSLDRAYEQY

v_call: TRBV19
j_call: TRBJ2-2
cdr3_aa: ASSMRTGANTGELF

v_call: TRBV5-4
j_call: TRBJ2-5
cdr3_aa: ASSLGGGEETQY

v_call: TRBV5-4
j_call: TRBJ1-1
cdr3_aa: ASSLRGGTEAF

v_call: TRBV6-5
j_call: TRBJ2-7
cdr3_aa: ASSYTRTTHYEQY

v_call: TRBV27
j_call: TRBJ2-7
cdr3_aa: ASSLSGPGYEQY

v_call: TRBV25-1
j_call: TRBJ2-7
cdr3_aa: TSSEGPGHPYEQY

v_call: TRBV20-1
j_call: TRBJ1-1
cdr3_aa: SATDRKAF

v_call: TRBV11-3
j_call: TRBJ2-3
cdr3_aa: ASSLGGDTQY

v_call: TRBV5-4
j_call: TRBJ2-1
cdr3_aa: ASSFLLAGGLNEQF

v_call: TRBV7-6
j_call: TRBJ1-3
cdr3_aa: ASSWLPGQASGNTIY

v_call: TRBV5-1
j_call: TRBJ2-7
cdr3_aa: ASSPRTSGDEQY

v_call: TRBV4-1
j_call: TRBJ2-1
cdr3_aa: ASSQLTLDNEQF

v_call: TRBV29-1
j_call: TRBJ2-2
cdr3_aa: SVPDRGELF

v_call: TRBV7-7
j_call: TRBJ1-5
cdr3_aa: ASSLRPGGPQH

v_call: TRBV5-6
j_call: TRBJ1-5
cdr3_aa: ASSFGNKLNQPQH

v_call: TRBV27
j_call: TRBJ1-1
cdr3_aa: ASSARGPNTEAF

v_call: TRBV2
j_call: TRBJ1-2
cdr3_aa: ASSPTYGYT

v_call: TRBV13
j_call: TRBJ2-3
cdr3_aa: ASSSDWADTQY

v_call: TRBV9
j_call: TRBJ1-2
cdr3_aa: ASSGDSYT

v_call: TRBV7-2
j_call: TRBJ1-1
cdr3_aa: ASSLEVLTEAF